Listed below are T cell receptor beta chains from one sample, sequenced in a study of beta chain features in type 1 diabetes. The repertoire was sequenced with immunoSEQ multiplex PCR; TCRdb's copy has only in-frame clones and lacks some. The sample shows some 500,000 clones, over 10% of them seen only once. The sequencing input was naive CD4+ T cells from blood. All receptors derive from a woman between 18 and 29 years old in good health. CDR3s include the opening cysteine and the closing phenylalanine or tryptophan. A D gene is named only where the DNA matches it firmly. Clone size is not always given. Where it is, it says once, few, many or a class for expanded clones.

CDR3 length | J gene | clone size | D gene | V gene | CDR3 protein | CDR3 DNA
12 | TRBJ1-2 | few | NA | TRBV7-2 | CASSLARGGYTF | TGTGCCAGCAGCTTAGCACGAGGAGGCTACACCTTC
13 | TRBJ2-5 | few | NA | TRBV5-6 | CASSRGQRETQYF | TGTGCCAGCAGCCGCGGACAGAGGGAGACCCAGTACTTC
13 | TRBJ2-5 | many | NA | TRBV7-9 | CASSFGQQETQYF | TGTGCCAGCAGCTTTGGACAGCAAGAGACCCAGTACTTC
15 | TRBJ2-3 | NA | TRBD2 | TRBV5-1 | CASSPFAGGQDTQYF | TGCGCCAGCAGCCCTTTCGCGGGGGGGCAAGATACGCAGTATTTT
14 | TRBJ2-3 | NA | TRBD2 | TRBV2 | CATQVAGVTDTQYF | TGTGCCACCCAGGTAGCGGGAGTAACAGATACGCAGTATTTT
17 | TRBJ2-1 | NA | TRBD2 | TRBV13 | CASSRRLAGGSVNEQFF | TGTGCCAGCAGCAGGCGACTAGCGGGAGGTTCGGTCAATGAGCAGTTCTTC
15 | TRBJ2-7 | few | TRBD1 | TRBV6-5 | CASSYWGQGTYEQYF | TGTGCCAGCAGTTACTGGGGACAGGGTACCTACGAGCAGTACTTC
17 | TRBJ2-3 | few | NA | TRBV7-8 | CASSLEVYLVGTDTQYF | TGTGCCAGCAGCTTAGAAGTCTATCTAGTAGGCACAGATACGCAGTATTTT
14 | TRBJ2-6 | NA | NA | TRBV30 | CAWRRPSGANVLTF | TGTGCCTGGAGGCGGCCCTCTGGGGCCAACGTCCTGACTTTC
14 | TRBJ2-5 | NA | NA | TRBV9 | CASSKGLAQETQYF | TGTGCCAGCTCCAAGGGACTTGCACAAGAGACCCAGTACTTC
12 | TRBJ2-3 | NA | NA | TRBV5-6 | CASSYTADTQYF | TGTGCCAGCAGCTATACGGCAGATACGCAGTATTTT
13 | TRBJ1-1 | NA | NA | TRBV5-1 | CASSLVVNTEAFF | TGCGCCAGCAGCTTGGTGGTGAACACTGAAGCTTTCTTT
18 | TRBJ2-2 | few | TRBD1 | TRBV5-1 | CASSLGQGTPVNTGELFF | TGCGCCAGCAGCTTGGGACAGGGGACACCCGTTAACACCGGGGAGCTGTTTTTT
15 | TRBJ2-1 | few | TRBD1 | TRBV4-2 | CASSQGDRPNNEQFF | TGTGCCAGCAGCCAAGGGGACAGGCCTAACAATGAGCAGTTCTTC
17 | TRBJ2-1 | few | NA | TRBV7-9 | CASSLRGRQGAYNEQFF | TGTGCCAGCAGCTTAAGGGGCAGGCAGGGCGCCTACAATGAGCAGTTCTTC
15 | TRBJ1-1 | few | NA | TRBV14 | CASSPFGGIKTEAFF | TGTGCCAGCAGCCCGTTCGGGGGGATCAAGACTGAAGCTTTCTTT
17 | TRBJ2-2 | NA | TRBD1 | TRBV12-5 | CASGLVPGQGSSGELFF | TGTGCTAGTGGTTTGGTTCCGGGACAGGGATCGTCTGGGGAGCTGTTTTTT
16 | TRBJ2-1 | few | TRBD1 | TRBV15 | CATSRGDRASYNEQFF | TGTGCCACCAGCAGAGGCGACAGGGCCTCCTACAATGAGCAGTTCTTC
16 | TRBJ2-1 | NA | TRBD2 | TRBV7-3 | CASSSYGGSSYNEQFF | TGTGCCAGCAGCTCCTACGGGGGGAGCTCCTACAATGAGCAGTTCTTC
15 | TRBJ1-2 | NA | TRBD1 | TRBV29-1 | CSVPFPGFRTGRYTF | TGCAGCGTTCCTTTTCCGGGATTTCGGACAGGGCGCTACACCTTC
12 | TRBJ1-2 | NA | NA | TRBV7-9 | CASSSLGVGYTF | TGTGCCAGCAGCTCCCTGGGTGTCGGCTACACCTTC
15 | TRBJ2-6 | NA | NA | TRBV5-1 | CASSLDVPGANVLTF | TGCGCCAGCAGCTTGGACGTTCCCGGGGCCAACGTCCTGACTTTC
17 | TRBJ2-7 | NA | TRBD1 | TRBV4-1 | CASSLRPVGTGLYEQYF | TGCGCCAGCAGCCTACGCCCGGTGGGGACAGGGTTGTACGAGCAGTACTTC
14 | TRBJ1-6 | few | NA | TRBV2 | CASSRGQTSSPLHF | TGTGCCAGCAGTCGGGGGCAAACCTCTTCACCCCTCCACTTT
12 | TRBJ2-1 | few | TRBD1 | TRBV7-2 | CASRTGISEQFF | TGTGCCAGCAGGACAGGGATCAGTGAGCAGTTCTTC
15 | TRBJ2-1 | few | TRBD1 | TRBV11-2 | CASTGGTGDYNEQFF | TGTGCCAGCACCGGTGGGACAGGAGACTACAATGAGCAGTTCTTC
12 | TRBJ1-2 | NA | NA | TRBV9 | CASSEGNYGYTF | TGTGCCAGCAGCGAAGGGAACTATGGCTACACCTTC
14 | TRBJ1-5 | NA | TRBD1 | TRBV29-1 | CSVAWQGENQPQHF | TGCAGCGTTGCCTGGCAGGGGGAGAATCAGCCCCAGCATTTT
13 | TRBJ2-5 | NA | TRBD1 | TRBV7-9 | CASSWGQEGTQYF | TGTGCCAGCAGCTGGGGACAGGAAGGGACCCAGTACTTC
15 | TRBJ2-5 | few | TRBD1 | TRBV7-2 | CASSLQQGSQETQYF | TGTGCCAGCAGCCTCCAACAGGGGAGCCAAGAGACCCAGTACTTC
14 | TRBJ2-5 | few | NA | TRBV7-9 | CASSLISGGETQYF | TGTGCCAGCAGCTTAATCAGCGGCGGGGAGACCCAGTACTTC
10 | TRBJ1-2 | NA | NA | TRBV20-1 | CSARIGLYTF | TGCAGTGCTAGAATAGGTCTCTACACCTTC
11 | TRBJ2-5 | NA | NA | TRBV21-1 | CASSKQETQYF | TGTGCCAGCAGCAAACAGGAGACCCAGTACTTC
16 | TRBJ2-3 | NA | TRBD1 | TRBV5-4 | CASSSPDRASTDTQYF | TGTGCCAGCAGCTCCCCTGACAGGGCTAGCACAGATACGCAGTATTTT
14 | TRBJ2-7 | many | TRBD2 | TRBV7-9 | CASSLVAGTNEQYF | TGTGCCAGCAGCTTAGTCGCAGGGACTAACGAGCAGTACTTC
19 | TRBJ2-1 | NA | TRBD2 | TRBV7-8 | CASSLAHSGISESYNEQFF | TGTGCCAGCAGCTTAGCGCACAGCGGGATTTCGGAGTCCTACAATGAGCAGTTCTTC
15 | TRBJ2-3 | few | TRBD2 | TRBV7-8 | CASAAGLAGGATQYF | TGTGCCAGCGCGGCGGGACTAGCGGGAGGGGCTACGCAGTATTTT